Below, 12 T cell receptor beta chains from the same sample are listed, as sequenced in a study of blood T cell repertoires in COVID-19. Using immunoSEQ multiplex PCR, the repertoire was profiled, and TCRdb retains in-frame clones only, with some absent. The sample holds about 160,000 clones, around nine tenths seen once. Specimen: peripheral blood. These receptors were taken from a woman aged 70-85 years with COVID-19, enrolled during active disease.

V usage is TRBV28 and J usage is TRBJ2-7, with D possibly matching TRBD1 (6 bases). CDR3 length: 13 amino acids. The V and J ends lost 7 bases and 2 bases respectively, with 12 bases between them. The germline V gene encodes CDR1 MDHEN and CDR2 SYDVKM. The CDR3 region is CASTQGTPYEQYF. Here the CDR3 DNA reads TGTGCCAGCACTCAGGGGACGCCCTACGAGCAGTACTTC. The whole variable domain, remainder taken from reference TRBV28 and TRBJ2-7, is DVKVTQSSRYLVKRTGEKVFLECVQDMDHENMFWYRQDPGLGLRLIYFSYDVKMKEKGDIPEGYSVSREKKERFSLILESASTNQTSMYLCASTQGTPYEQYFGPGTRLTVT.

This chain connects TRBV11-3 to TRBJ2-5; 14 nucleotides line up with TRBD2. Trimming removed 5 bases from V and 2 bases from J; junction bases left unmatched: 7. Germline CDR1 SGHNT, CDR2 YENEEA. The CDR3 is 17 residues long. The CDR3 DNA is TGTGCCAGCAGCCCCGGGACTAGCGGGGGAACTCAAGAGACCCAGTACTTC. It is translated as CASSPGTSGGTQETQYF.

CDR3 in DNA: TGTGCCAGTAGTCCCGGGACTGCTGAAGCTTTCTTT. The encoded protein is CASSPGTAEAFF. The chain uses TRBV19 and TRBJ1-1; TRBD1 might be the D (5 bases). Trimming took off 5 bases at V and 6 bases at J, with 10 bases between the two ends. CDR1 and CDR2 from the germline V gene are LNHDA and SQIVND (reference sequence). The CDR3 spans 12 residues.

The chain employs TRBV19 and TRBJ1-1, with D unresolved. Trimming took off 0 bases at V and 1 base at J, with 12 bases between the two ends. Looked up from germline, CDR1 is LNHDA and CDR2 is SQIVND (reference sequence). The CDR3 runs 16 residues. CDR3 region: CASSIDFETPNTEAFF. The CDR3 DNA sequence: TGTGCCAGTAGTATAGATTTCGAGACACCGAACACTGAAGCTTTCTTT.

This clone was picked up one time. The J gene is TRBJ1-1, the V gene TRBV7-2; D not certain. Deletions cut 0 bases from V and 7 bases from J, with 15 bases between. From germline, CDR1 is SGHTA and CDR2 FQGNSA. CDR3 size: 15 residues. The CDR3 region has the DNA TGTGCCAGCAGCTTAGCGCTAAGGGTTGGGAGTGAAGCTTTCTTT. As protein: CASSLALRVGSEAFF.

The DNA for the CDR3 is TGTGCCAGCAGAAGCGGGACAGGGAGCTCCTACGAGCAGTACTTC. The encoded protein is CASRSGTGSSYEQYF. The J gene is TRBJ2-7, the V gene TRBV6-5; 9 bases agree with TRBD1. Germline V lookup: CDR1 MNHEY, CDR2 SVGAGI. CDR3 length equals 15 residues. V lost 6 bases and J lost 0; bases outside the gene matches: 6.

This clone is a singleton in its sample. The chain links TRBV6-4 to TRBJ1-5; 8 nucleotides align to TRBD1. V trimming: 2 bases; J trimming: 4 bases; junction bases outside the gene matches: 4. Looked up from germline, CDR1 is MRHNA and CDR2 is SNTAGT. This CDR3 spans 15 amino acids. CDR3: CASSDPGTGNQPQHF. The CDR3 bases are TGTGCCAGCAGTGACCCGGGGACAGGTAATCAGCCCCAGCATTTT.

This clone was seen a handful of times. This chain joins TRBV6-5 and TRBJ1-4; 7 bases align to TRBD1. Germline V gene lookup returns CDR1 MNHEY and CDR2 SVGAGI. The CDR3 loop spans 15 amino acids. With 7 bases clipped from V and 8 bases from J, the junction kept 13 bases outside the gene matches. This chain's CDR3 is CASKPDRSAGEKLFF. CDR3 nucleotide sequence: TGTGCCAGCAAACCGGACAGGTCCGCGGGGGAAAAACTGTTTTTT.

This clone was recorded a few times. This sequence joins TRBV7-2 and TRBJ1-5, with D possibly TRBD1 on 5 matching bases. CDR1 and CDR2 from the germline V gene are SGHTA and FQGNSA. The CDR3 is 16 residues long. V was trimmed by 5 bases and J by 0 bases, leaving 14 bases between them. The DNA for the CDR3 is TGTGCCAGCAGCACCTTAGGACAATATAGCAATCAGCCCCAGCATTTT. Its protein product is CASSTLGQYSNQPQHF.

The J gene is TRBJ1-6, the V gene TRBV18; D perhaps matches TRBD1 (6 bases). CDR1 is KGHSH, CDR2 LQKENI, per germline. The V end lost 3 bases, the J end lost 8 bases, and 8 bases lay between the germline ends. This CDR3 has 13 residues. This CDR3 reads CASSPPGDSPLHF. Here the CDR3 DNA reads TGTGCCAGCTCACCCCCAGGGGATTCACCCCTCCACTTT.

CDR3 amino acids: CASSLGGEKLFF. CDR3 nucleotide sequence: TGTGCCAGCAGCCTGGGCGGTGAAAAACTGTTTTTT. V usage is TRBV5-4 and J usage is TRBJ1-4, with D unresolved. V was trimmed by 4 bases and J by 7 bases, leaving 8 bases between them. CDR1 and CDR2 (germline): SGHNT, YYREEE (reference sequence). The CDR3 is made up of 12 amino acids.

V and J are TRBV30 and TRBJ1-2, with TRBD1 identical over 7 bases. The CDR3 totals 13 residues. J lost 6 bases, V lost 0 bases, and 4 bases had no gene match. CDR1 is GTSNPN, CDR2 SVGIG, per germline (reference sequence). In DNA, the CDR3 is TGTGCCTGGAGTGTGACAGGGAAGAATGGCTACACCTTC. Translated: CAWSVTGKNGYTF.